This TCR beta chain was sequenced for a study of cytomegalovirus exposure and HLA in healthy donors. Study-level information: Drawn from HLA-typed donors, approximately 85 million unique TCRs were held in an early data release.

General study points: TCR beta V- and J-gene trimming was later associated with a missense DCLRE1C variant. Testing in vitro showed a few CMV-associated chains specific for CMV antigens. In a later analysis, a genetic analysis reported fewer productive-TCR N-insertions in an Asian-associated ancestry cluster than the cohort average.

As regards this clone: As yet, its antigen is unknown.

The CDR3 has 13 residues. The V gene end was trimmed by 5 bases and the J gene end by 7 bases; junction bases not matched to a gene: 7. Looked up from germline, CDR1 is SGHNT and CDR2 is YENEEA. With 60 Vbeta and 13 Jbeta primers, the PCR was carried out. This table comes from immunoSEQ multiplex PCR, and its TCRdb copy is limited to in-frame clones, with some not included. Here the sample spans about 120,000 clones, less than 85% being singletons. This sequence joins TRBV11-3 and TRBJ1-1; 7 bases are shared with TRBD1. The origin of this receptor is a man aged 18-30 years in good health and CMV-seropositive. The sample taken for sequencing was PBMCs. CDR3 in amino acids: CASSPRGSVEAFF. In DNA, the CDR3 is TGTGCCAGCAGCCCCAGGGGGTCCGTTGAAGCTTTCTTT.